One and the same sample provided the 6 T cell receptor beta chains below, sequenced in a study of early T cells in non-severe SARS-CoV-2 infection. TCRdb re-called the 5' RACE reads through MiXCR, storing one row per CDR3 protein. The sample shows roughly 80,000 distinct CDR3 sequences, more than 13% of them seen only once. The source material was whole blood. These receptors originate from an adult who was a healthcare worker with PCR-confirmed SARS-CoV-2 infection or an uninfected control (not recorded which).

This clonotype was recorded at least ten times. This chain uses TRBV6-6 with TRBJ1-3; TRBD1 matches 8 bases. The J segment lost 2 bases and the V segment lost 6 bases, leaving 3 bases of the junction unmatched. This CDR3 is 14 amino acids long. CDR1 is MNHNY, CDR2 SVGAGI, per germline (reference sequence). The CDR3 loop reads CASSRTGTGNTIYF. DNA for the CDR3: TGTGCCAGCAGCCGGACAGGGACTGGAAACACCATATATTTT.

There are many counts of this clonotype. The V gene is TRBV11-2, the J gene TRBJ2-3, with 9 nucleotides matching TRBD2. The CDR3 extends over 14 amino acids. Germline lookup yields CDR1 SGHAT and CDR2 FQNNGV. V was pared by 6 bases and J by 6 bases, with 7 bases of the junction left unmatched. CDR3 sequence: CASSRGRAGDTQYF. The CDR3 nucleotides read TGTGCCAGCAGTCGCGGGAGGGCCGGGGATACGCAGTATTTT. Supplemented by reference TRBV11-2 and TRBJ2-3, the full variable domain reads EAGVAQSPRYKIIEKRQSVAFWCNPISGHATLYWYQQILGQGPKLLIQFQNNGVVDDSQLPKDRFSAERLKGVDSTLKIQPAKLEDSAVYLCASSRGRAGDTQYFGPGTRLTVL.

At least ten counts were recorded for this clonotype. This chain uses TRBV14 with TRBJ1-1; D remains unclear. CDR3 size: 13 residues. The V and J ends lost 5 bases and 0 bases respectively, with 7 bases between them. Germline-derived CDR1 and CDR2 are SGHDN and FVKESK. The CDR3 nucleotides are TGTGCCAGCAGCGCGGGGTTGAACACTGAAGCTTTCTTT. It translates to CASSAGLNTEAFF.

This clonotype was seen a handful of times. The CDR3 here is CASSQLSSPRITNEKLFF. CDR3 DNA sequence: TGTGCCAGCAGCCAGTTGTCCTCACCCCGGATCACTAATGAAAAACTGTTTTTT. The J gene is TRBJ1-4, the V gene TRBV14; D unresolved. The V end lost 3 bases, the J end lost 2 bases, and 19 bases lay between the germline ends. The germline V gene encodes CDR1 SGHDN and CDR2 FVKESK. This CDR3 contains 18 residues.

This clonotype was observed a few times. This rearrangement joins TRBV5-4 to TRBJ1-1; D uncertain. Germline V lookup: CDR1 SGHNT, CDR2 YYREEE (reference sequence). V lost 4 bases, J lost 1 base, and 2 bases lay in between. The CDR3 length is 11 residues. Here the CDR3 DNA reads TGTGCCAGCAGCCAGAACACTGAAGCTTTCTTT. It translates to CASSQNTEAFF.

This rearrangement joins TRBV20-1 to TRBJ1-4; 11 nucleotides line up with TRBD1. The CDR3 is made up of 13 amino acids. Per germline, CDR1 DFQATT and CDR2 SNEGSKA (reference sequence). V lost 5 bases, J lost 7 bases, and 3 bases stayed unmatched. The DNA of the CDR3 is TGCAGTGCTGTGGACAGGGGGCTTGAAAAACTGTTTTTT. Protein: CSAVDRGLEKLFF.